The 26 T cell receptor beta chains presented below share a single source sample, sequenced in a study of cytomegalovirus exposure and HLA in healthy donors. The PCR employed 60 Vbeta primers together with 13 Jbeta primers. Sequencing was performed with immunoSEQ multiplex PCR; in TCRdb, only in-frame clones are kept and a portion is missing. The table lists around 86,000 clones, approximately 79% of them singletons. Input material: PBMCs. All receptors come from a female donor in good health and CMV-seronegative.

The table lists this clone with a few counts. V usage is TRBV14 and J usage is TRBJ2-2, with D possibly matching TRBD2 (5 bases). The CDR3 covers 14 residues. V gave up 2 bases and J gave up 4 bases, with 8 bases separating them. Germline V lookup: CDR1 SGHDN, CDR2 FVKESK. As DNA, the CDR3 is TGTGCCAGCAGCCAATTCGGAGGCACCGGGGAGCTGTTTTTT. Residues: CASSQFGGTGELFF.

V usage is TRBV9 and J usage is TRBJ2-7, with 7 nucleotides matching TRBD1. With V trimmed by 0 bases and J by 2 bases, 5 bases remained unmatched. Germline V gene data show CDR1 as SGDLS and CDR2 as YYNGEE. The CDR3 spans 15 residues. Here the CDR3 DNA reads TGTGCCAGCAGCGTAGGACATACAGGGGCCTACGAGCAGTACTTC. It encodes CASSVGHTGAYEQYF.

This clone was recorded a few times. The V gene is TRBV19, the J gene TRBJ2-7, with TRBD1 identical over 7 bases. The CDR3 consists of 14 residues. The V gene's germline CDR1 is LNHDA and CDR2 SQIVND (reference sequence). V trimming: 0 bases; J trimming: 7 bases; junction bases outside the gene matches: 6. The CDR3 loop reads CASSIDRDRREQYF. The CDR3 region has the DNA TGTGCCAGTAGTATAGATCGGGACAGACGGGAGCAGTACTTC.

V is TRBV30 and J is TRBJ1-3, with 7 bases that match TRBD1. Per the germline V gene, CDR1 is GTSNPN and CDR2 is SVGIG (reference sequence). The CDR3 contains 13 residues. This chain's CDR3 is CGQGLSSGNTIYF. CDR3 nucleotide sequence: TGTGGACAGGGCCTATCCTCTGGAAACACCATATATTTT. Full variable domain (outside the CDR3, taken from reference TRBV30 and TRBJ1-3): SQTIHQWPATLVQPVGSPLSLECTVEGTSNPNLYWYRQAAGRGLQLLFYSVGIGQISSEVPQNLSASRPQDRQFILSSKKLLLSDSGFYLCGQGLSSGNTIYFGEGSWLTVV.

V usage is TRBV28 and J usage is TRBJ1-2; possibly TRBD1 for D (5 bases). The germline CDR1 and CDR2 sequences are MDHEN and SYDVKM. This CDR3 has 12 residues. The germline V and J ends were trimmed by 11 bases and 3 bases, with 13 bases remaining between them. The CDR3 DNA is TGTGCCGCAAAGGGGCCCTACTATGGCTACACCTTC. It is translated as CAAKGPYYGYTF.

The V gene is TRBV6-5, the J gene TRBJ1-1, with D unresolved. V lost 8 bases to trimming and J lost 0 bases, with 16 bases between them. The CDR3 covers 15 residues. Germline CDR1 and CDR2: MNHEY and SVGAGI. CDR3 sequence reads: CASWAVPPMNTEAFF. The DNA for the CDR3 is TGTGCCAGCTGGGCCGTTCCCCCCATGAACACTGAAGCTTTCTTT.

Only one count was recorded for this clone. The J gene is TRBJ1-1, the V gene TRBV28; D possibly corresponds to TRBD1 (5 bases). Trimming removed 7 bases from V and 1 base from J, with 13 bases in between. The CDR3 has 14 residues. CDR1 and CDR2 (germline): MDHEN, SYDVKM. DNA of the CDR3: TGTGCCAGCATTCCGGGCGGGGCGAACACTGAAGCTTTCTTT. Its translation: CASIPGGANTEAFF.

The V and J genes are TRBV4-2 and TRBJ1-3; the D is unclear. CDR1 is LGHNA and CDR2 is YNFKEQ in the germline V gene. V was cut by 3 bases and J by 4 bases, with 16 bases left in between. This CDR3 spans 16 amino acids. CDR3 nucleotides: TGTGCCAGCAGCCAGAGTCAGGACCAGCGGGGAAACACCATATATTTT. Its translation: CASSQSQDQRGNTIYF.

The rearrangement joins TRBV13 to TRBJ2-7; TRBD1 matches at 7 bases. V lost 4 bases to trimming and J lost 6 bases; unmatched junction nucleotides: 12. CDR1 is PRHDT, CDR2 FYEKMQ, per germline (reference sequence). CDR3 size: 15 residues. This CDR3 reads CASSSEQGWRSEQYF. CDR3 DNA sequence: TGTGCCAGCAGCTCAGAACAGGGGTGGAGGAGCGAGCAGTACTTC.

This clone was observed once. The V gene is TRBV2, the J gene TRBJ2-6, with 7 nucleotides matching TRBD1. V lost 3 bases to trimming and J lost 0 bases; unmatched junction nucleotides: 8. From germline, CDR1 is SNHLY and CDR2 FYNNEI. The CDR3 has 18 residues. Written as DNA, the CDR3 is TGTGCCAGCAGTGATAGAGGGACAGTGTTCTCTGGGGCCAACGTCCTGACTTTC. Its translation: CASSDRGTVFSGANVLTF.

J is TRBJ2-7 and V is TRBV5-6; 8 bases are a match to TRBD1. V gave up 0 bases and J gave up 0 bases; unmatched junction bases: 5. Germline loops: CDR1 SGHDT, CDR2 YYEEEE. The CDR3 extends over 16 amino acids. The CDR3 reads CASSLGQGFLSYEQYF. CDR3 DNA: TGTGCCAGCAGCTTGGGACAGGGGTTCCTCTCCTACGAGCAGTACTTC.

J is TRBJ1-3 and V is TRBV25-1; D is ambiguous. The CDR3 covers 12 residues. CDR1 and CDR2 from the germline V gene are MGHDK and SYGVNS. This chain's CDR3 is CASRAPGNTIYF. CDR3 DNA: TGTGCGAGTAGAGCTCCTGGAAACACCATATATTTT.

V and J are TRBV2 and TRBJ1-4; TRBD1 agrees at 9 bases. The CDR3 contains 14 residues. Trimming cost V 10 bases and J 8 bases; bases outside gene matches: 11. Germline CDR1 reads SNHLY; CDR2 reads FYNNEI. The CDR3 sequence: CATSADRGREKLFF. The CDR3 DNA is TGTGCCACGTCAGCGGACAGGGGCCGGGAAAAACTGTTTTTT.

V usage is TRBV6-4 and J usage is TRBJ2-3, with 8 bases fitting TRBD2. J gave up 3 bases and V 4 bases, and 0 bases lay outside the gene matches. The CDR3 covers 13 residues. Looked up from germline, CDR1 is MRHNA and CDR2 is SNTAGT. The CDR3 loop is CASSASGTDTQYF. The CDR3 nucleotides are TGTGCCAGCAGTGCTAGCGGGACAGATACGCAGTATTTT.

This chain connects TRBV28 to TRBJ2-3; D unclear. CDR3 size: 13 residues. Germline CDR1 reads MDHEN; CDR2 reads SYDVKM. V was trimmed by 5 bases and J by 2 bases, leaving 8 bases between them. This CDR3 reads CASSGRHTDTQYF. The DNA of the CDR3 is TGTGCCAGCAGTGGCCGACACACAGATACGCAGTATTTT. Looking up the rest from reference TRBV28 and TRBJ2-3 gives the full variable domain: DVKVTQSSRYLVKRTGEKVFLECVQDMDHENMFWYRQDPGLGLRLIYFSYDVKMKEKGDIPEGYSVSREKKERFSLILESASTNQTSMYLCASSGRHTDTQYFGPGTRLTVL.

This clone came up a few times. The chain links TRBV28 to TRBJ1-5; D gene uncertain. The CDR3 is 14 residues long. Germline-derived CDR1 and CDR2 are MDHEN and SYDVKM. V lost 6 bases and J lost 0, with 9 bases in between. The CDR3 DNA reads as TGTGCCAGCAGGACTATCCATAGCAATCAGCCCCAGCATTTT. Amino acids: CASRTIHSNQPQHF.

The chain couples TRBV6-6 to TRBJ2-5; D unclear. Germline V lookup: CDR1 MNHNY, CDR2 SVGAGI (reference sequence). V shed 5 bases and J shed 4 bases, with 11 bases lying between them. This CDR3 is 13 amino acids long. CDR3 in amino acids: CASSPRGRETQYF. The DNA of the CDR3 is TGTGCCAGCAGTCCTAGAGGTAGAGAGACCCAGTACTTC.

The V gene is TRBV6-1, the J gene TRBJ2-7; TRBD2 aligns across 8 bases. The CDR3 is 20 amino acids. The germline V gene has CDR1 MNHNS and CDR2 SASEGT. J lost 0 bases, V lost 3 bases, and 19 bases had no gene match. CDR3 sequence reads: CASSDPLSRLSGVSSYEQYF. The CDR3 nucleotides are TGTGCCAGCAGTGACCCCCTGAGCCGACTTAGCGGGGTTAGCTCCTACGAGCAGTACTTC.

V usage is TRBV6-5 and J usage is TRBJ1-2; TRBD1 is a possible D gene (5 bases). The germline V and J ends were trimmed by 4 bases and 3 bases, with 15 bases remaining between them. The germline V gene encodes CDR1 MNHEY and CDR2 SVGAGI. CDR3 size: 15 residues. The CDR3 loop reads CASSSAGAGDYGYTF. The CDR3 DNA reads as TGTGCCAGCAGTTCAGCGGGAGCGGGGGACTATGGCTACACCTTC.

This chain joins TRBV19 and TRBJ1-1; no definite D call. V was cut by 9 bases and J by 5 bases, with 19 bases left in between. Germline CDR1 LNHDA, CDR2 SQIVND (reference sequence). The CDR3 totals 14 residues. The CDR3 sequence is CASTERRPVTEAFF. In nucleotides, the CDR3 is TGTGCCAGCACCGAGCGACGCCCAGTAACTGAAGCTTTCTTT.

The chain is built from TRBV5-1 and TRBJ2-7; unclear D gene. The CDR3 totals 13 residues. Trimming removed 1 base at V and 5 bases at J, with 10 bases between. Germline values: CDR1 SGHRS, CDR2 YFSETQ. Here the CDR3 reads CASSLMITDEQYF. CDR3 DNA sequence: TGCGCCAGCAGCTTGATGATTACGGACGAGCAGTACTTC. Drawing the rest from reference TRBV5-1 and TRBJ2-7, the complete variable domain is KAGVTQTPRYLIKTRGQQVTLSCSPISGHRSVSWYQQTPGQGLQFLFEYFSETQRNKGNFPGRFSGRQFSNSRSEMNVSTLELGDSALYLCASSLMITDEQYFGPGTRLTVT.

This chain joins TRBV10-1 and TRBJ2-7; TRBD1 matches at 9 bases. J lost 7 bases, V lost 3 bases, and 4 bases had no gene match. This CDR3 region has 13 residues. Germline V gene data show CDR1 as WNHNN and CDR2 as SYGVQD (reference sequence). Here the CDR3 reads CASSEQGAEEQYF. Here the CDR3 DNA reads TGCGCCAGCAGTGAACAGGGGGCAGAGGAGCAGTACTTC.

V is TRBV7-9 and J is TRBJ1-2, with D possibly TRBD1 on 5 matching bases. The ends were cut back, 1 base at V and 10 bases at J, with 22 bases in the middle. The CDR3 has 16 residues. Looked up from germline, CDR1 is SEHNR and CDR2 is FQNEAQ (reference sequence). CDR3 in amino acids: CASSLVSGRVGEDYTF. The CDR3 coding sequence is TGTGCCAGCAGCTTAGTGTCCGGCAGGGTGGGGGAGGACTACACCTTC.

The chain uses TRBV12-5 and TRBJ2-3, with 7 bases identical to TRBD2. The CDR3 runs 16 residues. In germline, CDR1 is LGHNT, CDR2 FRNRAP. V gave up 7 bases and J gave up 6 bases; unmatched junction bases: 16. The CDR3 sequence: CASALGGEGPTDTQYF. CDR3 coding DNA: TGTGCTAGTGCCCTGGGGGGGGAGGGCCCTACCGATACGCAGTATTTT.

The CDR3 protein is CASSVVMSDIQYF. CDR3 nucleotides: TGTGCCAGCAGCGTAGTGATGTCGGACATTCAGTACTTC. The genes are TRBV9 and TRBJ2-4; D gene uncertain. The germline gives CDR1 SGDLS, CDR2 YYNGEE. V dropped 0 bases and J dropped 8 bases, with 9 bases sitting between them. The CDR3 totals 13 residues. Together with reference TRBV9 and TRBJ2-4, the CDR3 gives the full variable domain: DSGVTQTPKHLITATGQRVTLRCSPRSGDLSVYWYQQSLDQGLQFLIQYYNGEERAKGNILERFSAQQFPDLHSELNLSSLELGDSALYFCASSVVMSDIQYFGAGTRLSVL.

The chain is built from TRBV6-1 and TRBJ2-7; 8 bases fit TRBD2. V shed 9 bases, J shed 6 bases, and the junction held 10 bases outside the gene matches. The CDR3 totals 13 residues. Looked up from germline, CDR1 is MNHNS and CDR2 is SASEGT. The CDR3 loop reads CASNPGGAGEQYF. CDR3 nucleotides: TGTGCCAGTAATCCCGGGGGGGCCGGCGAGCAGTACTTC.